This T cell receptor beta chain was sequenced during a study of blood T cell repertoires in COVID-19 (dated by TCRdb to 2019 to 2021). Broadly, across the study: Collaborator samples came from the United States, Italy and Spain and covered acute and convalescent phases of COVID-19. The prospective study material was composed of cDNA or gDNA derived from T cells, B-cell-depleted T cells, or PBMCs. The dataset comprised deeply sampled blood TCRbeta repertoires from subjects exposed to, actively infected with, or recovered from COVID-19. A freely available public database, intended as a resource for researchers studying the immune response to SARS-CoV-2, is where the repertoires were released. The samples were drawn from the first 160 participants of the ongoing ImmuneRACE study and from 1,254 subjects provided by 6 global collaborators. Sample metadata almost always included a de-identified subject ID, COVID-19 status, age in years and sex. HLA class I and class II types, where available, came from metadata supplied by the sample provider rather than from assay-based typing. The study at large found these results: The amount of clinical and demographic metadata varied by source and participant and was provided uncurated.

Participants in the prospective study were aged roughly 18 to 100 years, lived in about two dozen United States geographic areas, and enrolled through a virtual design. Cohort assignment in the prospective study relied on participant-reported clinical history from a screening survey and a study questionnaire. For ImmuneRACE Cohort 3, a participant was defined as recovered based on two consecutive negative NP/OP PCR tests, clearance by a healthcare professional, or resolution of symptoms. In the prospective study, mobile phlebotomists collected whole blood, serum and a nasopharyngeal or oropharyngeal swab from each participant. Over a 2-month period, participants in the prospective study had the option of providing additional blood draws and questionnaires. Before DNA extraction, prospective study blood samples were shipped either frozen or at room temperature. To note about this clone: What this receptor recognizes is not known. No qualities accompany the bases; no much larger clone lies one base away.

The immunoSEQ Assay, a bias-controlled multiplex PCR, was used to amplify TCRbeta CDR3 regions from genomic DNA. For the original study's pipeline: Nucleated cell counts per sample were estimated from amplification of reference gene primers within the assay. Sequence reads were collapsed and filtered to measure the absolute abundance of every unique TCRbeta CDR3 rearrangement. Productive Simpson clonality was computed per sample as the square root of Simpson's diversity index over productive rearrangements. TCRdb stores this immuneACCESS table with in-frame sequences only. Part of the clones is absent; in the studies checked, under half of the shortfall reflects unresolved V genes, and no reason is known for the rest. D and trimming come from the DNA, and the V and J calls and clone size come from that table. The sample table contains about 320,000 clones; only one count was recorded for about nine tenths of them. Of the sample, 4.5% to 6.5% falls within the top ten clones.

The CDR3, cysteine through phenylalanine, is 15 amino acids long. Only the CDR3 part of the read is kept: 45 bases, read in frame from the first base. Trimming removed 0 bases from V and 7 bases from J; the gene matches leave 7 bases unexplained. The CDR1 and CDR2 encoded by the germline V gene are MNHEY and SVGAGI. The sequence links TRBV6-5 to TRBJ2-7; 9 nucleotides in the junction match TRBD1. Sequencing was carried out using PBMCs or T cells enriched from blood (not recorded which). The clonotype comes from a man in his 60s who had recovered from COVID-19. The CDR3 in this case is CASSYSGRTGVEQYF. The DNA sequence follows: TGTGCCAGCAGTTACTCGGGACGGACAGGGGTTGAGCAGTACTTC.